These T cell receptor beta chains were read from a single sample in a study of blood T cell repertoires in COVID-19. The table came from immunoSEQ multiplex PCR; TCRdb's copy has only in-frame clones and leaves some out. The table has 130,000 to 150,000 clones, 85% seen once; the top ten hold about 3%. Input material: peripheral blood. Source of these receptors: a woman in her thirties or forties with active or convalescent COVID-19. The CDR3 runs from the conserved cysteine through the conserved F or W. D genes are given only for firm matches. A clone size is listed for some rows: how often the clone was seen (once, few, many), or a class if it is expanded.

TGTGCCAGCAGCCATTCGACGGGACTAGCGGGGAATGAGCAGTTCTTC CASSHSTGLAGNEQFF 16 - TRBJ2-1 TRBD2 TRBV7-9
TGTGCCAGCAGCTTAGACATACTACGCACAGATACGCAGTATTTT CASSLDILRTDTQYF 15 - TRBJ2-3 - TRBV7-9
TGTGCCAGCCAGGACAGGCCGCATACCTACGAGCAGTACTTC CASQDRPHTYEQYF 14 few TRBJ2-7 TRBD1 TRBV5-6
TGTGCCAGCAGTTTGAGGGGAGGGAACACCGGGGAGCTGTTTTTT CASSLRGGNTGELFF 15 many TRBJ2-2 - TRBV27
TGCGCCAACGACAGAGACTATGGCTACACCTTC CANDRDYGYTF 11 - TRBJ1-2 - TRBV10-1
TGTGCCAGCAGTGACTTAGCTGGGGAGCTGTTTTTT CASSDLAGELFF 12 - TRBJ2-2 - TRBV6-4
TGTGCCAGCAGCACTAACAGGGTGATGAACACTGAAGCTTTCTTT CASSTNRVMNTEAFF 15 - TRBJ1-1 - TRBV7-9
TGTGCCAGCAGCTTAGCGGGCGCGGGACGGAACAACTATGGCTACACCTTC CASSLAGAGRNNYGYTF 17 - TRBJ1-2 - TRBV7-9
TGTGCCAGCAGTGAAGCACGGACAGGGGTCGCGGATGGCTACACCTTC CASSEARTGVADGYTF 16 - TRBJ1-2 TRBD1 TRBV2
TGCGCCAGCAGCTTGGGGACAGGGGGTATATTGGGCTACACCTTC CASSLGTGGILGYTF 15 - TRBJ1-2 TRBD1 TRBV5-1
TGCGCCAGCAGCTTCGGGACTAGCGGCCGCGGCGAAGAGACCCAGTACTTC CASSFGTSGRGEETQYF 17 - TRBJ2-5 TRBD2 TRBV5-1
TGTGCCAGCAGCTTAGGGCAGTCAATCTCTGGAAACACCATATATTTT CASSLGQSISGNTIYF 16 - TRBJ1-3 - TRBV7-9
TGTGCCAGCAGCTGGGGGCCAGCGGGAACCATCACAGATACGCAGTATTTT CASSWGPAGTITDTQYF 17 - TRBJ2-3 - TRBV5-6
TGTGCCAGCAGGGACAGCCCCCCCTATGGCTACACCTTC CASRDSPPYGYTF 13 - TRBJ1-2 - TRBV2
TGTGCCAGCAGCTTGGTGGGCGCGAACACTGAAGCTTTCTTT CASSLVGANTEAFF 14 medium-sized TRBJ1-1 - TRBV7-2
TGTGCCAGCAGGAGGGGGGGATTGGCTACTAGCACAGATACGCAGTATTTT CASRRGGLATSTDTQYF 17 - TRBJ2-3 - TRBV2
TGTGCCAGTAGTATAGGAGGGAGCTACGAGCAGTACTTC CASSIGGSYEQYF 13 - TRBJ2-7 - TRBV19
TGTGCCAGCAGTCCCCGGACAATTTGGTATGGCTACACCTTC CASSPRTIWYGYTF 14 - TRBJ1-2 - TRBV28
TGTGCCAGTAGTGCCACAGGGTCGAGCTACACCTTC CASSATGSSYTF 12 - TRBJ1-2 - TRBV19
TGTGCCAGCAGCCGTACGAACACCGGGGAGCTGTTTTTT CASSRTNTGELFF 13 - TRBJ2-2 - TRBV9
TGCGCCAGCAGTCAATCCCGACAGGGTGGAGAGAACACTGAAGCTTTCTTT CASSQSRQGGENTEAFF 17 - TRBJ1-1 TRBD1 TRBV23-1
TGTGCCAGCAGCTCTTACAGGGTCCCCGGGGAGCTGTTTTTT CASSSYRVPGELFF 14 - TRBJ2-2 - TRBV5-5
TGCGCCAGCAGCCAAGAGGGGGGGATCTCCTACAATGAGCAGTTCTTC CASSQEGGISYNEQFF 16 - TRBJ2-1 TRBD2 TRBV4-1
TGTGCCAGCAGTTTATCTGGGGACAGGCTTCTTAATACGCAGTATTTT CASSLSGDRLLNTQYF 16 once TRBJ2-3 TRBD1 TRBV27
TGTGCCAGCAGCTTAGACTATTCCTCAGGGGGTTCCCTCTACAATGAGCAGTTCTTC CASSLDYSSGGSLYNEQFF 19 - TRBJ2-1 TRBD1 TRBV7-2
TGTGCCAGCAGCTTAGTAGCAGGGGCCAGCACAGATACGCAGTATTTT CASSLVAGASTDTQYF 16 - TRBJ2-3 - TRBV11-2
TGTGCCAGCAGTTTACTTCGGGGGAATCAGCCCCAGCATTTT CASSLLRGNQPQHF 14 - TRBJ1-5 - TRBV28
TGCGCCAGCAGCTCCAACCCTCGGGTGGGAGGGTCCCCTGAAGCTTTCTTT CASSSNPRVGGSPEAFF 17 - TRBJ1-1 - TRBV5-1
TGTGCCAGCTCACCAGCGAGCAGGGGAAACCAAGAGACCCAGTACTTC CASSPASRGNQETQYF 16 once TRBJ2-5 - TRBV18